One sample yielded the 14 T cell receptor beta chains listed below, sequenced in a study of OX40 agonist ivuxolimab in advanced cancers. Clones were read by immunoSEQ multiplex PCR, and TCRdb kept only the in-frame ones, dropping some. The sample includes approximately 60,000 clones, roughly 80% of them seen just once. Specimen: CD4+ or CD8+ T cells sorted from blood, collected in a trial of the OX40 agonist ivuxolimab. These receptors were taken from an adult with an advanced solid tumor such as melanoma, head and neck, liver or kidney cancer.

The rearrangement links TRBV7-2 to TRBJ2-1; 15 bases are a match to TRBD2. The CDR3 is 13 amino acids. Germline V CDR1 and CDR2: SGHTA, FQGNSA. J was trimmed by 6 bases and V by 11 bases; bases with no gene match: 2. The CDR3 DNA follows: TGTGCCGGGGGACTAGCGGGAGGCAATGAGCAGTTCTTC. Translated, it gives CAGGLAGGNEQFF.

The chain has TRBV11-2 and TRBJ2-5; tentative D call: TRBD1 (5 bases). The CDR3 totals 14 residues. V was clipped by 5 bases and J by 4 bases, with 14 bases between them. CDR1 is SGHAT and CDR2 is FQNNGV in the germline V gene. The CDR3 sequence: CASSPTGAGETQYF. The CDR3 coding sequence is TGTGCCAGCAGCCCTACTGGGGCAGGAGAGACCCAGTACTTC.

The chain employs TRBV19 and TRBJ2-3; 10 bases are a match to TRBD2. In germline, CDR1 is LNHDA, CDR2 SQIVND (reference sequence). V lost 5 bases and J lost 6; bases outside the gene matches: 11. The CDR3 has 16 residues. For the CDR3, the DNA is TGTGCCAGTAGTGGAAGGACTAGCGGAGGTTGGGATACGCAGTATTTT. Amino acids: CASSGRTSGGWDTQYF.

The chain recombines TRBV5-8 with TRBJ1-1, with TRBD1 matching over 7 bases. J was trimmed by 4 bases and V by 0 bases; bases with no gene match: 9. CDR1 SGHTS and CDR2 YDEGEE come from the germline V gene. The CDR3 sequence is 16 residues long. CDR3 sequence (DNA): TGTGCCAGCAGCTTGGTAGGGACAGCCTCCGGCACTGAAGCTTTCTTT. Protein product: CASSLVGTASGTEAFF. The full variable domain, in which reference TRBV5-8 and TRBJ1-1 provide the parts outside the CDR3, is EAGVTQSPTHLIKTRGQQATLRCSPISGHTSVYWYQQALGLGLQFLLWYDEGEERNRGNFPPRFSGRQFPNYSSELNVNALELEDSALYLCASSLVGTASGTEAFFGQGTRLTVV.

This CDR3 is CASSTPLEGAPTEAFF. CDR3 coding DNA: TGTGCCAGCAGCACGCCTCTCGAGGGGGCCCCGACTGAAGCTTTCTTT. This chain links TRBV11-3 with TRBJ1-1; TRBD1 aligns across 7 bases. Per the germline V gene, CDR1 is SGHNT and CDR2 is YENEEA. The CDR3 has 16 amino acids. V shed 5 bases, J shed 5 bases, and the junction held 14 bases outside the gene matches. Together with reference TRBV11-3 and TRBJ1-1, the CDR3 gives the full variable domain: EAGVVQSPRYKIIEKKQPVAFWCNPISGHNTLYWYLQNLGQGPELLIRYENEEAVDDSQLPKDRFSAERLKGVDSTLKIQPAELGDSAVYLCASSTPLEGAPTEAFFGQGTRLTVV.

V is TRBV7-6 and J is TRBJ2-5, with unresolved D. V was cut by 3 bases and J by 4 bases, with 3 bases left in between. The CDR3 sequence is 11 residues long. Germline CDR1 and CDR2: SGHVS and FNYEAQ. The CDR3 sequence: CASSLSETQYF. The CDR3 region has the DNA TGTGCCAGCAGCTTGTCAGAGACCCAGTACTTC. The full variable domain, completed using reference TRBV7-6 and TRBJ2-5, is GAGVSQSPRYKVTKRGQDVALRCDPISGHVSLYWYRQALGQGPEFLTYFNYEAQQDKSGLPNDRFSAERPEGSISTLTIQRTEQRDSAMYRCASSLSETQYFGPGTRLLVL.

The chain combines TRBV5-1 with TRBJ2-7; TRBD1 matches at 7 bases. V gave up 4 bases and J gave up 4 bases; unmatched junction bases: 8. Per the germline V gene, CDR1 is SGHRS and CDR2 is YFSETQ. The CDR3 has 14 residues. DNA for the CDR3: TGCGCCAGCAGCACCGGGACAGCCGCATACGAGCAGTACTTC. Translating gives CASSTGTAAYEQYF. The variable domain in full, completed from reference TRBV5-1 and TRBJ2-7, reads KAGVTQTPRYLIKTRGQQVTLSCSPISGHRSVSWYQQTPGQGLQFLFEYFSETQRNKGNFPGRFSGRQFSNSRSEMNVSTLELGDSALYLCASSTGTAAYEQYFGPGTRLTVT.

This chain uses TRBV19 with TRBJ2-1; 9 bases agree with TRBD1. V trimming: 6 bases; J trimming: 6 bases; junction bases outside the gene matches: 12. The CDR3 totals 16 residues. Germline V gene sequence: CDR1 LNHDA, CDR2 SQIVND (reference sequence). CDR3 sequence (DNA): TGTGCCAGTAGCAGATTAGGGGACAGGGACTCCAATGAGCAGTTCTTC. The encoded protein is CASSRLGDRDSNEQFF.

About this clone: This same CDR3 is encoded by further DNA sequences in the sample. The rearrangement joins TRBV7-2 to TRBJ1-2; 10 nucleotides match TRBD1. CDR3 length equals 14 residues. Germline-derived CDR1 and CDR2 are SGHTA and FQGNSA. Germline trimming cut 5 bases from V and 5 bases from J; bases unmatched to any gene: 5. The CDR3 sequence is CASSILGQGYGYTF. The CDR3 DNA follows: TGTGCCAGCAGCATACTGGGACAGGGGTATGGCTACACCTTC. The full variable domain, with the rest looked up from reference TRBV7-2 and TRBJ1-2, is GAGVSQSPSNKVTEKGKDVELRCDPISGHTALYWYRQSLGQGLEFLIYFQGNSAPDKSGLPSDRFSAERTGGSVSTLTIQRTQQEDSAVYLCASSILGQGYGYTFGSGTRLTVV.

V gene TRBV2 combines with J gene TRBJ2-7, with D unresolved. V lost 6 bases to trimming and J lost 2 bases, with 17 bases between them. The CDR3 extends over 15 amino acids. The V gene's germline CDR1 is SNHLY and CDR2 FYNNEI. The CDR3 region is CASRLDLTSTYEQYF. Here the CDR3 DNA reads TGTGCCAGCAGATTGGACCTTACCAGTACCTACGAGCAGTACTTC.

The CDR3 reads CASSHMGSANTEAFF. The CDR3 DNA sequence: TGCGCCAGCAGCCATATGGGATCAGCGAACACTGAAGCTTTCTTT. V gene TRBV4-1 combines with J gene TRBJ1-1; D call uncertain. The CDR3 consists of 15 residues. CDR1 and CDR2 (germline): MGHRA, YSYEKL. V lost 3 bases, J lost 1 base, and 12 bases lay in between.

The V call is TRBV2, the J call TRBJ1-2; D remains ambiguous. Per the germline V gene, CDR1 is SNHLY and CDR2 is FYNNEI. V was pared by 2 bases and J by 8 bases, with 6 bases between. The CDR3 runs 11 residues. The CDR3 loop reads CASSEQPGYTF. The CDR3 DNA reads TGTGCCAGCAGTGAACAGCCCGGCTACACCTTC. Filled out from reference TRBV2 and TRBJ1-2, the complete variable domain reads EPEVTQTPSHQVTQMGQEVILRCVPISNHLYFYWYRQILGQKVEFLVSFYNNEISEKSEIFDDQFSVERPDGSNFTLKIRSTKLEDSAMYFCASSEQPGYTFGSGTRLTVV.

Points on this clone: The identical CDR3 is also encoded by other nucleotide sequences in the sample. The CDR3 reads CASSEGQGAQPQHF. The CDR3, as DNA: TGTGCCAGCAGTGAAGGGCAGGGCGCGCAGCCCCAGCATTTT. V usage is TRBV2 and J usage is TRBJ1-5, with D perhaps TRBD1 (5 bases). Trimming shortened V by 1 base and J by 7 bases, and 11 bases separated the two germline ends. The CDR3 has 14 residues. Germline V gene sequence: CDR1 SNHLY, CDR2 FYNNEI.

V and J are TRBV2 and TRBJ2-1, with 8 positions matching TRBD1. V was clipped by 6 bases and J by 5 bases; unmatched bases: 9. Per germline, CDR1 SNHLY and CDR2 FYNNEI. This CDR3 is 15 amino acids long. In DNA form, the CDR3 reads TGTGCCAGCAGACCCCGGGACAGGCAGGACAATGAGCAGTTCTTC. Encoded protein: CASRPRDRQDNEQFF.